This T cell receptor (beta chain) is drawn from a study of T cells in tuberculosis. Across the study: A South African cohort included IGRA-negative adolescents, latently infected IGRA-positive adolescents and adults with active tuberculosis.

Method: immunoSEQ multiplex PCR; TCRdb's copy keeps in-frame clones and lacks some. This sample yields tens of thousands of clones, of which approximately 90% are seen a single time; about 7.8% belongs to the top ten. The source is a donor between 10 and 35 years old with latent tuberculosis or without tuberculosis infection. Some clones in this sample may be carry-over from other donors' samples. The sequencing sample was made of PBMCs.

The CDR3 region has the DNA TGTGCCAGTAGTCTCACCGGGGAAACCTACGAGCAGTACTTC. Translation gives CASSLTGETYEQYF. The genes are TRBV19 and TRBJ2-7, with D possibly TRBD2 on 5 matching bases. The CDR3 totals 14 residues. The V gene lost 5 bases and the J gene lost 2 bases, with 13 bases spanning the gap. From germline, CDR1 is LNHDA and CDR2 SQIVND (reference sequence).